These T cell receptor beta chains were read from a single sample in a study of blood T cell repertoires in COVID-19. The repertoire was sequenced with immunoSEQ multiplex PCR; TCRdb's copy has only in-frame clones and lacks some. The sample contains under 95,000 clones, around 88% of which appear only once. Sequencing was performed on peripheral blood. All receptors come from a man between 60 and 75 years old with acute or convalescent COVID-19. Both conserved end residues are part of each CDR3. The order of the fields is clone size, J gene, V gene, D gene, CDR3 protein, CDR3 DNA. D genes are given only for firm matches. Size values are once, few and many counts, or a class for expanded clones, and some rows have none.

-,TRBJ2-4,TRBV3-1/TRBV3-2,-,CASSQVNRGASF,TGTGCCAGCAGCCAGGTCAACCGGGGGGCCTCCTTC
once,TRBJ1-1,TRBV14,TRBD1,CASKMDRGNTEAFF,TGTGCCAGCAAAATGGACAGGGGAAACACTGAAGCTTTCTTT
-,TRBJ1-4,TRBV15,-,CATSRFTGPNEKLFF,TGTGCCACCAGCAGATTTACAGGGCCTAATGAAAAACTGTTTTTT
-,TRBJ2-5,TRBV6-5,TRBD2,CASSYRGGGQETQYF,TGTGCCAGCAGTTACCGCGGGGGAGGGCAAGAGACCCAGTACTTC
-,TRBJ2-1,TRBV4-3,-,CASSQGGLGTYNEQFF,TGCGCCAGCAGCCAAGGCGGGCTGGGGACCTACAATGAGCAGTTCTTC
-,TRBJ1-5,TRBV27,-,CASSLTGQANQPQHF,TGTGCCAGCAGTTTAACAGGGCAGGCGAATCAGCCCCAGCATTTT
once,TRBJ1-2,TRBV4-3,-,CASSQQRNYGYTF,TGCGCCAGCAGCCAACAGAGGAACTATGGCTACACCTTC
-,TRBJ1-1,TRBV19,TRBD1,CASSIGKGASTEAFF,TGTGCCAGTAGTATAGGAAAGGGGGCGAGCACTGAAGCTTTCTTT
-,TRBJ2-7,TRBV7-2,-,CASSLGGGRSEQYF,TGTGCCAGCAGCTTAGGCGGGGGCCGTAGCGAGCAGTACTTC
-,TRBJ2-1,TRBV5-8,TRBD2,CASSFPTSGGAGEQFF,TGTGCCAGCAGCTTTCCGACTAGCGGGGGGGCTGGTGAGCAGTTCTTC
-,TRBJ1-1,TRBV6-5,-,CASSYLENTEAFF,TGTGCCAGCAGTTACTTAGAAAACACTGAAGCTTTCTTT
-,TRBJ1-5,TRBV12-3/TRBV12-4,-,CASSASRDQPQHF,TGTGCCAGCAGTGCCAGCAGGGATCAGCCCCAGCATTTT
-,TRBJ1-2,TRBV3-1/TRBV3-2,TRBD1,CASSQDHLCRGTADDVYGYTF,TGTGCCAGCAGCCAAGACCACCTTTGTCGCGGGACAGCCGACGACGTCTATGGCTACACCTTC
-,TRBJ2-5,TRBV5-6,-,CASSLGGGHVETQYF,TGTGCCAGCAGCTTGGGAGGCGGACATGTGGAGACCCAGTACTTC
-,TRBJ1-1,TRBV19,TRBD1,CASSIEGAGTEAFF,TGTGCCAGTAGTATCGAGGGGGCGGGCACTGAAGCTTTCTTT
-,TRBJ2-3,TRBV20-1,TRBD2,CSASSGGADGTDTQYF,TGCAGTGCTAGTAGCGGGGGGGCCGACGGCACAGATACGCAGTATTTT
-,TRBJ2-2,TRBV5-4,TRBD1,CASRSGTGRNTGELFF,TGTGCCAGCAGATCTGGGACAGGGAGAAACACCGGGGAGCTGTTTTTT
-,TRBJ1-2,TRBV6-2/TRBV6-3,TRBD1,CASSSSGGGFRGYTF,TGTGCCAGCAGTTCTTCAGGGGGCGGTTTTCGTGGCTACACCTTC
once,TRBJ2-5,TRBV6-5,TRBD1,CASGHRGYPQETQYF,TGTGCCAGCGGTCACAGGGGTTACCCCCAAGAGACCCAGTACTTC
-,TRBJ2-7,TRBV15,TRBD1,CATSRAGTEGSYEQYF,TGTGCCACCAGCAGGGCTGGGACAGAAGGCTCCTACGAGCAGTACTTC
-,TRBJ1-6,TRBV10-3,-,CAISDPQGTGSPLHF,TGTGCCATCAGTGACCCCCAGGGGACCGGTTCACCCCTCCACTTT
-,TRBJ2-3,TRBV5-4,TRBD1,CASSPGTASTDTQYF,TGTGCCAGCAGCCCAGGGACAGCTAGCACAGATACGCAGTATTTT
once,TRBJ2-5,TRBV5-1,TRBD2,CASSLALSGGYQETQYF,TGCGCCAGCAGCTTGGCACTAAGCGGGGGTTATCAAGAGACCCAGTACTTC
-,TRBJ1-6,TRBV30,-,CAWRGGKNSPLHF,TGTGCCTGGAGAGGAGGGAAGAATTCACCCCTCCACTTT
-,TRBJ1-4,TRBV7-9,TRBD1,CASSLTGSNEKLFF,TGTGCCAGCAGCCTGACAGGGTCTAATGAAAAACTGTTTTTT
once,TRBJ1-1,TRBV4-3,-,CASSQDRRVMGGEAFF,TGCGCCAGCAGCCAAGATAGACGAGTGATGGGGGGTGAAGCTTTCTTT
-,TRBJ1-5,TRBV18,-,CASSPVEAQPQHF,TGTGCCAGCTCACCGGTCGAGGCTCAGCCCCAGCATTTT
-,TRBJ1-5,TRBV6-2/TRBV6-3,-,CASSLTGFSNQPQHF,TGTGCCAGCAGTCTCACAGGGTTCAGCAATCAGCCCCAGCATTTT
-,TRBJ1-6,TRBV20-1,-,CSASVQGYNSPLHF,TGCAGTGCTAGTGTTCAGGGGTATAATTCACCCCTCCACTTT
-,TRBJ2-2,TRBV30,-,CATRTAGSGELFF,TGTGCCACTAGAACCGCAGGTTCCGGGGAGCTGTTTTTT
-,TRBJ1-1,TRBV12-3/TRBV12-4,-,CASRNTINTEAFF,TGTGCCAGCAGGAACACAATTAACACTGAAGCTTTCTTT
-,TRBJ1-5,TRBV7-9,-,CASSRDNQPQHF,TGTGCCAGCAGCCGAGACAATCAGCCCCAGCATTTT
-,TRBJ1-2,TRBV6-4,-,CASSDRGGYGYTF,TGTGCCAGCAGTGACAGGGGGGGCTATGGCTACACCTTC
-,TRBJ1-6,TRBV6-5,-,CASTFSGNSPLHF,TGTGCCAGCACTTTTTCAGGGAATTCACCCCTCCACTTT
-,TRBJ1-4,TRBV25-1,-,CASRGSRVEKLFF,TGTGCCAGCAGGGGGTCGAGGGTCGAAAAACTGTTTTTT
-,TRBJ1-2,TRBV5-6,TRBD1,CASSPTGGGGYTF,TGTGCCAGCAGCCCAACAGGGGGAGGTGGCTACACCTTC
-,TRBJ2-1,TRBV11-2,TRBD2,CASSLGLAGGIEQFF,TGTGCCAGCAGCTTAGGACTAGCGGGGGGAATTGAGCAGTTCTTC
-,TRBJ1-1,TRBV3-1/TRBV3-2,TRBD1,CASSQLAPGTGALNTEAFF,TGTGCCAGCAGCCAGCTCGCACCTGGGACAGGGGCCCTGAACACTGAAGCTTTCTTT
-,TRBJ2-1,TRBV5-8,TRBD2,CASSLLIGTSGGPNEQFF,TGTGCCAGCAGCTTGTTGATTGGGACTAGCGGGGGACCCAATGAGCAGTTCTTC
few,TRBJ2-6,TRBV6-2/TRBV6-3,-,CASSLGILGANVLTF,TGTGCCAGCAGTCTGGGCATTCTGGGGGCCAACGTCCTGACTTTC